This T cell receptor (beta chain) was profiled in a study of T cells after yellow fever vaccination. Background on the study: The fractions with low cell numbers were processed using SMART-Seq v4 Ultra Low Input.

This clonotype turned up a few times. Antigen specificity is unknown. TCRdb re-derived calls from the 5' RACE reads in MiXCR, one entry per CDR3 protein. The repertoire includes under 550,000 distinct CDR3 sequences, about a fifth of them detected once, and roughly a sixth sits in the top ten. Findings of the study overall: FACS-sorted repertoires could harbor abundant contaminating bulk-population clonotypes. Although the secondary response was weaker, it peaked faster, at day 5 versus 15. Most clones from primary vaccination resurfaced after the booster (under 97% CD4, 88% CD8).

The CDR3 loop spans 15 amino acids. The germline V gene has CDR1 SGHTA and CDR2 FQGNSA. The V and J ends lost 3 bases and 4 bases, in that order; junction bases with no gene match: 6. The clonotype was recovered from a man between 18 and 29 years old who received the YFV17D yellow fever vaccine. V usage is TRBV7-2 and J usage is TRBJ1-2; 9 bases are shared with TRBD1. The source material was PBMCs, sampled less than 25 days after the first yellow fever vaccination. CDR3 DNA: TGTGCCAGCAGCTTGGCCGGGACAGGGATCTATGGCTACACCTTC. It translates to CASSLAGTGIYGYTF.